A selection of T cell receptor beta chains follows, all from one sample in a study of cytotoxic CD8 clonotypes in ibrutinib-treated CLL. Profiling relied on immunoSEQ multiplex PCR, and the TCRdb table lists in-frame clones only, not all of them. Of about 200,000 clones listed, approximately 70% are singletons. The starting material was PBMCs, obtained after 12 months of ibrutinib treatment. The source of these receptors is a human donor with chronic lymphocytic leukemia. Both conserved end residues are part of each CDR3. D genes are given only for firm matches. Not all rows give a size; the values are once, few, many and, for expanded clones, a class.

TRBJ1-2,-,TRBV28,-,TGTGCCAGCAGTCGGACGTATGGCTACACCTTC,CASSRTYGYTF
TRBJ1-5,few,TRBV30,-,TGTGCCTTGACGGACAGTTTTAGCAATCAGCCCCAGCATTTT,CALTDSFSNQPQHF
TRBJ1-5,-,TRBV6-1,-,TGTGCCAGCAGTGGACAGGCGAGGAGCAATCAGCCCCAGCATTTT,CASSGQARSNQPQHF
TRBJ2-5,-,TRBV5-6,-,TGTGCCAGCAGCTTCCAGGGCCTCCAAGAGACCCAGTACTTC,CASSFQGLQETQYF
TRBJ2-7,-,TRBV11-2,-,TGTGCCAGCACCGGGGGTGGCAGAAACTCCTACGAGCAGTACTTC,CASTGGGRNSYEQYF
TRBJ2-7,-,TRBV6-5,TRBD2,TGTGCCAGCAGTCGGGGGACTAGCGACTCCTACGAGCAGTACTTC,CASSRGTSDSYEQYF
TRBJ2-7,-,TRBV6-6,TRBD2,TGTGCCAGCAGTTATGCGGGACTAGCGAACGAGCAGTACTTC,CASSYAGLANEQYF
TRBJ2-1,-,TRBV5-1,TRBD2,TGCGCCAGCAGATCTAGCGGGAGGATGTCCTACAATGAGCAGTTCTTC,CASRSSGRMSYNEQFF
TRBJ2-3,-,TRBV5-1,-,TGCGCCAGCAGCAGGTTAGCGGAAGGGGGGACAGATACGCAGTATTTT,CASSRLAEGGTDTQYF
TRBJ1-5,-,TRBV7-8,-,TGTGCCAGCAGCTTAGACGAATATAGCAATCAGCCCCAGCATTTT,CASSLDEYSNQPQHF
TRBJ2-3,-,TRBV15,TRBD2,TGTGCCACCAGAAGAGCTGGCGGGGGGCACCGCACAGATACGCAGTATTTT,CATRRAGGGHRTDTQYF
TRBJ1-2,-,TRBV19,TRBD1,TGTGCCAGTGCGCCCCTGGACAGGGCGGGTGGCTACACCTTC,CASAPLDRAGGYTF
TRBJ1-1,-,TRBV4-1,-,TGCGCCAGCAGCCCTCCCCGGGGAAACACTGAAGCTTTCTTT,CASSPPRGNTEAFF
TRBJ1-1,-,TRBV7-2,-,TGTGCCAGCAGCTCCTCGGGCTTGAACACTGAAGCTTTCTTT,CASSSSGLNTEAFF
TRBJ1-2,-,TRBV5-1,-,TGCGCCAGCAGCTTCGACTATGGCTACACCTTC,CASSFDYGYTF
TRBJ2-7,-,TRBV14,-,TGTGCCAGCAGCCAAGTAGGATTCTACGAGCAGTACTTC,CASSQVGFYEQYF
TRBJ2-5,-,TRBV19,TRBD2,TGTGCCAGTAGTAGACTAGCGTCCCTGGCGGATCAAGAGACCCAGTACTTC,CASSRLASLADQETQYF
TRBJ2-7,-,TRBV28,TRBD2,TGTGCCAGCAGTCTCGGGGCTAGCGGCCGGGCCTACGAGCAGTACTTC,CASSLGASGRAYEQYF
TRBJ2-3,-,TRBV30,-,TGTGCCTGGAGTCCCTCTCTGGGCCCCAGCACAGATACGCAGTATTTT,CAWSPSLGPSTDTQYF
TRBJ1-4,few,TRBV7-2,-,TGTGCCAGCAGTGACGACAGGAGGGCCGGTGAAAAACTGTTTTTT,CASSDDRRAGEKLFF
TRBJ1-2,-,TRBV5-1,-,TGCGCCAGCAGCTTAGAACTGCCTAACTATGGCTACACCTTC,CASSLELPNYGYTF